Below, 3 T cell receptor beta chains from the same sample are listed, as sequenced in a study of OX40 agonist ivuxolimab in advanced cancers. TCRdb's copy holds only in-frame clones and misses some; the assay was immunoSEQ multiplex PCR. The data hold around 100,000 clones, with 89% observed a single time. Sequencing was performed on CD4+ or CD8+ T cells sorted from blood, taken in a trial of the OX40 agonist ivuxolimab. Receptors originate from an adult with an advanced solid tumor such as melanoma, head and neck, liver or kidney cancer.

The CDR3 DNA sequence: TGCGCCAGCAGCCAAGTTGAGCTAACGAACACTGAAGCTTTCTTT. It specifies CASSQVELTNTEAFF. The V call is TRBV4-3, the J call TRBJ1-1; D call uncertain. V lost 1 base and J 1 base, leaving 10 bases between the germline ends. The germline V gene has CDR1 LGHNA and CDR2 YSLEER. The CDR3 length is 15 residues.

This sequence joins TRBV19 and TRBJ1-4; 7 nucleotides align to TRBD1. The V gene's germline CDR1 is LNHDA and CDR2 SQIVND (reference sequence). Unmatched junction bases numbered 10, after V lost 8 bases and J lost 7 bases. This CDR3 spans 14 amino acids. CDR3 sequence reads: CASGIRGGGEKLFF. Here the CDR3 DNA reads TGTGCCAGTGGAATCAGAGGGGGCGGTGAAAAACTGTTTTTT.

Only one count was recorded for this clone. The CDR3 nucleotides read TGTGCCAGCAGCTTAGACACTGAAGCTTTCTTT. This sequence encodes CASSLDTEAFF. V gene TRBV7-8 combines with J gene TRBJ1-1; D is uncertain. The CDR3 has 11 amino acids. Looked up from germline, CDR1 is SGHVS and CDR2 is FQNEAQ. V was cut by 1 base and J by 3 bases, with 0 bases left in between.